This TCR beta chain comes out of a study of siplizumab effects on memory and regulatory T cells. Overall study results and limits: Naive T cells appeared more varied than memory cells and looked like key alloresponse contributors.

Assays captured about 10^5 TCR templates per sample. Sequenced by immunoSEQ multiplex PCR; TCRdb stores in-frame clones only, minus some. The table includes about 100,000 clones, about 91% detected once. For this clone: What it recognizes is unknown.

The CDR3 sequence is 14 residues long. Trimming removed 8 bases from V and 8 bases from J; junction bases left unmatched: 7. CDR1 and CDR2 from the germline V gene are SGHTA and FQGTGA. This clonotype was sampled from a human donor in good health. V usage is TRBV7-3 and J usage is TRBJ1-6; the match to TRBD1 covers 9 bases. Sequencing was performed on CD4+ T cells sorted from blood. DNA of the CDR3: TGTGCCAGCCGAGGACAGGGGATCGATTCACCCCTCCACTTT. As protein: CASRGQGIDSPLHF.